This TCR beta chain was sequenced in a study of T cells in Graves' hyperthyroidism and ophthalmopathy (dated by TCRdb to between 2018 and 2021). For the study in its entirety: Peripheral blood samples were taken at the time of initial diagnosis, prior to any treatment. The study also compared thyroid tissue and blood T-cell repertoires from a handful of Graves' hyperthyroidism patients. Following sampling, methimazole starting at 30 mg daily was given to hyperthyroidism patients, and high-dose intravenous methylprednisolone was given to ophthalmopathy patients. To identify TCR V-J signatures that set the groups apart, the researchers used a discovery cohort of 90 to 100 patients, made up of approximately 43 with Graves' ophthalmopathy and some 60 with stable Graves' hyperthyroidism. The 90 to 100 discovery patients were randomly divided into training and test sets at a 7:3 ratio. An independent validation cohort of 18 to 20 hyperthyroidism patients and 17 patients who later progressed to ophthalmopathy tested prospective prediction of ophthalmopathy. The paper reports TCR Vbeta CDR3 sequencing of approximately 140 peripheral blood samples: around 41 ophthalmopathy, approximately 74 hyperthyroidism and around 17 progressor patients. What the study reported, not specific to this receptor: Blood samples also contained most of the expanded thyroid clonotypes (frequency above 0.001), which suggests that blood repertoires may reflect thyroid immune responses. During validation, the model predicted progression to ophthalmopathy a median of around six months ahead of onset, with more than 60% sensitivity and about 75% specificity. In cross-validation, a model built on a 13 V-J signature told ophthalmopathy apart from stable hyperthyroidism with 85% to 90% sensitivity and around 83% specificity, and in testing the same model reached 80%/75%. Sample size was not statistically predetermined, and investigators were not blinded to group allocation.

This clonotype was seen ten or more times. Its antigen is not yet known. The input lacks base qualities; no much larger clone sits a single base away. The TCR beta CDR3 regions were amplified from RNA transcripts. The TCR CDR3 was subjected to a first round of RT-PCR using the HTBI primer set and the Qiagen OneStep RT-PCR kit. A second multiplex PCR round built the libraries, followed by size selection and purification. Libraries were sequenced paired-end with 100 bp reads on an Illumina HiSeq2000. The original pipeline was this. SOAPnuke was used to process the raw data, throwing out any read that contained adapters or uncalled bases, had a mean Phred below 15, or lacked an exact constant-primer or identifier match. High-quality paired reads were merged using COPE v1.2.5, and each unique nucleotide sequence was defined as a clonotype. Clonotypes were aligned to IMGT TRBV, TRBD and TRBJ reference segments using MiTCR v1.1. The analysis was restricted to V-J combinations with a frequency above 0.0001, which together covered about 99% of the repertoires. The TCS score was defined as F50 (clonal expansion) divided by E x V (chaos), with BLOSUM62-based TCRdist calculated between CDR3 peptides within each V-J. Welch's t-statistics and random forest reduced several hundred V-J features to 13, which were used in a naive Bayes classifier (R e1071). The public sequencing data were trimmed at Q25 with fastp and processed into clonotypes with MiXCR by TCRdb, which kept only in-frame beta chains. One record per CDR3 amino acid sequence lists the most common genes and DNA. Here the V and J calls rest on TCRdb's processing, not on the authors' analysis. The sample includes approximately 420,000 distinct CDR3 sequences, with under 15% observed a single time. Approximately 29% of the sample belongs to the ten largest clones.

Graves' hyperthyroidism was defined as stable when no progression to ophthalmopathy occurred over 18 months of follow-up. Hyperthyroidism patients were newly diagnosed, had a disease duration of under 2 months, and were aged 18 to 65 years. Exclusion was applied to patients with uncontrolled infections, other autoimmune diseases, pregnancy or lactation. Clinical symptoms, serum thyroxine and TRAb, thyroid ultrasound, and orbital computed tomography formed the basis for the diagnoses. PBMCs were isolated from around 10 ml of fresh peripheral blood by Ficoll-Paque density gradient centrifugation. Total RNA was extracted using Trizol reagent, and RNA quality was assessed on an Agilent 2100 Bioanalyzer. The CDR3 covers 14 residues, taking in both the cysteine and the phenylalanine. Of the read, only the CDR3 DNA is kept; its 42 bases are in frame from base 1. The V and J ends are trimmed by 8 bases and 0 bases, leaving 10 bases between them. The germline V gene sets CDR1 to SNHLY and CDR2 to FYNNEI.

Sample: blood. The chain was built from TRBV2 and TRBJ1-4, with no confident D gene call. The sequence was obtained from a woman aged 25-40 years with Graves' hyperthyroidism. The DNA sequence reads TGTGCCAGCGCTCCCAGCCCAACTAATGAAAAACTGTTTTTT. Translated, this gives CASAPSPTNEKLFF.